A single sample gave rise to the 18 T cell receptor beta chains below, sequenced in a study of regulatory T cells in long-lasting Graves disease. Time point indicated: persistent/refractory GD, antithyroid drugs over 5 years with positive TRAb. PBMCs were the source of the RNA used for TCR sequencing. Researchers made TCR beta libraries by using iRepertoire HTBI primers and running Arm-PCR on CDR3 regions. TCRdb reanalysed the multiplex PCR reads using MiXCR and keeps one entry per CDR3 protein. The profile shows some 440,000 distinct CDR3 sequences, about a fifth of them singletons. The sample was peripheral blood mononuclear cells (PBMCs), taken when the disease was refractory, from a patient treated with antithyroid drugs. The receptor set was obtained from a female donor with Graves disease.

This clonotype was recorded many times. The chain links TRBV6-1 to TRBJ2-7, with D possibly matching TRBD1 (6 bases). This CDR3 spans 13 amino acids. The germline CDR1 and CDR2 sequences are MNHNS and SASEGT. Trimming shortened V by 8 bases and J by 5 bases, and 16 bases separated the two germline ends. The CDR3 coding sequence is TGTGCCAGCTGGTCCCGAAGACAGGACGAGCAGTACTTC. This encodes CASWSRRQDEQYF.

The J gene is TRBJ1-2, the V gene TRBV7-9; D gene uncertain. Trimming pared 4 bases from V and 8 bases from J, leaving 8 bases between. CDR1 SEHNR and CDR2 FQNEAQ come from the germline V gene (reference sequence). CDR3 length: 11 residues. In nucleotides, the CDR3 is TGTGCCAGCAGCTCCGCGTTGGGCTACACCTTC. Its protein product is CASSSALGYTF.

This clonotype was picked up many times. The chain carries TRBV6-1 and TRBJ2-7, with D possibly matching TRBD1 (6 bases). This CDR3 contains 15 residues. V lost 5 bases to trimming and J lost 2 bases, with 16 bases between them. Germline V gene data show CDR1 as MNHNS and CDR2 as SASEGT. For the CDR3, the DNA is TGTGCCAGCAGTCCGGCACGGACAGCCGCCTACGAGCAGTACTTC. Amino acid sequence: CASSPARTAAYEQYF.

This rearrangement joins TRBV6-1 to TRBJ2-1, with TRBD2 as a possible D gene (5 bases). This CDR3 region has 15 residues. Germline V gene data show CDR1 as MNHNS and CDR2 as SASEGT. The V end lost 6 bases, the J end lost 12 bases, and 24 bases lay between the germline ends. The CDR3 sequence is CASRYRSSSGLVQFF. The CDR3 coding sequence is TGTGCCAGCAGATATCGCTCCTCAAGCGGATTAGTGCAGTTCTTC.

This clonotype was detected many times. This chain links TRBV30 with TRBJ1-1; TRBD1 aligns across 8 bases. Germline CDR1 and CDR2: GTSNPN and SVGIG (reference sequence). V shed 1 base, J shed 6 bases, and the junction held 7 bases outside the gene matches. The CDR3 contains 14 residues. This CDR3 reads CAWSGTGRVAEAFF. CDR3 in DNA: TGTGCCTGGAGTGGGACAGGGAGGGTGGCTGAAGCTTTCTTT.

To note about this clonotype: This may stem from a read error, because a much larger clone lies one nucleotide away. CDR3 nucleotides: TGTGCCAGCGGGCCCGGGGGGTACGAGACCCAGTACTTC. Its translation is CASGPGGYETQYF. The chain is built from TRBV9 and TRBJ2-5; TRBD2 matches 7 bases. The CDR3 length is 13 residues. The V gene's germline CDR1 is SGDLS and CDR2 YYNGEE. V gave up 7 bases and J gave up 5 bases; unmatched junction bases: 8.

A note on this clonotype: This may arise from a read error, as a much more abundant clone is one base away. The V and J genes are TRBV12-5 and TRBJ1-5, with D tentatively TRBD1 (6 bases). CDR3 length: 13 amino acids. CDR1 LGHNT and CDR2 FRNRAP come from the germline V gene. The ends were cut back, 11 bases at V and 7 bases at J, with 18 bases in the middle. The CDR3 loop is CAGARDTRQPQHF. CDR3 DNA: TGTGCTGGTGCCCGGGACACAAGGCAGCCCCAGCATTTT.

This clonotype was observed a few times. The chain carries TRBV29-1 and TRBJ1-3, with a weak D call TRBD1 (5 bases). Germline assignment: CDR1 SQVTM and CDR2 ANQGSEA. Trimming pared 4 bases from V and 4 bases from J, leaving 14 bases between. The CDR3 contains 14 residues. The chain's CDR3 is CSVGTPQGGNTIYF. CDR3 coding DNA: TGCAGCGTTGGTACCCCGCAGGGAGGAAACACCATATATTTT.

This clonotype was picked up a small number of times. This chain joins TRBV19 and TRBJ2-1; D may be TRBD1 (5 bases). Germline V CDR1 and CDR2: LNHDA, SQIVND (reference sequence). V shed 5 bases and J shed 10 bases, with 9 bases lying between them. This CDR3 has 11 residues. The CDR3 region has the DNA TGTGCCAGTAGTGTCGCAGGGGAGCAGTTCTTC. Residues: CASSVAGEQFF.

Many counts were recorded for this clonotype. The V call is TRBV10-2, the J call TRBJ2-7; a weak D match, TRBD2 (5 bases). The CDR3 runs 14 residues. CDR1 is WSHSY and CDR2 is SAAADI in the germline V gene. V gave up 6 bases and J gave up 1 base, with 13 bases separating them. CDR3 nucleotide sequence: TGCGCCAGCAGGGGTAATACTAGTTCCTACGAGCAGTACTTC. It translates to CASRGNTSSYEQYF.

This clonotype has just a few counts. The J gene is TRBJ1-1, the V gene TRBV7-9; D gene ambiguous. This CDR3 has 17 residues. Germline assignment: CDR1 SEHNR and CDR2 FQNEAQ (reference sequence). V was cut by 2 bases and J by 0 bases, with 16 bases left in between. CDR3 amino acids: CASSLNPVGSLNTEAFF. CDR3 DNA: TGTGCCAGCAGCTTAAATCCGGTGGGCTCACTGAACACTGAAGCTTTCTTT.

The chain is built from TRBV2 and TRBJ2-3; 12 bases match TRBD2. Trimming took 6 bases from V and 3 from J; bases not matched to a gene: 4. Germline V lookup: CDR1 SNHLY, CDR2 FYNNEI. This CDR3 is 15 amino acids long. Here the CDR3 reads CASRPSGRGTDTQYF. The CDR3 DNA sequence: TGTGCCAGCAGGCCTAGCGGGAGGGGGACAGATACGCAGTATTTT.

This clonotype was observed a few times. For the CDR3, the DNA is TGTGCCAGCAGCCCGACAGCGGCTGAGCAGTACTTC. Protein product: CASSPTAAEQYF. The J gene is TRBJ2-7, the V gene TRBV11-2, with D possibly called TRBD1 or TRBD2 (5 bases each). The CDR3 length is 12 residues. Trimming removed 5 bases at V and 7 bases at J, with 12 bases between. Germline assignment: CDR1 SGHAT and CDR2 FQNNGV.

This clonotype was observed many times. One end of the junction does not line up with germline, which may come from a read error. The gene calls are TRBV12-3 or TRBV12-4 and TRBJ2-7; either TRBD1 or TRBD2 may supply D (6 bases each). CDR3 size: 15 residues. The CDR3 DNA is TGTGCCAGCAGCTTAGGGGGGACGTGGACCTACGAGCAGTACTTC. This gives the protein CASSLGGTWTYEQYF.

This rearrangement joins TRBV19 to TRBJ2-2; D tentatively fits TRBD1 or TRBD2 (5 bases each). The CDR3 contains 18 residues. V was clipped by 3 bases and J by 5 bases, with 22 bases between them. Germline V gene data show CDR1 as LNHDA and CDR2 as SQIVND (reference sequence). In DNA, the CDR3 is TGTGCCAGTAGTATGTTCGGGTTGGGGGTGACGAGGACCGGGGAGCTGTTTTTT. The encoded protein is CASSMFGLGVTRTGELFF.

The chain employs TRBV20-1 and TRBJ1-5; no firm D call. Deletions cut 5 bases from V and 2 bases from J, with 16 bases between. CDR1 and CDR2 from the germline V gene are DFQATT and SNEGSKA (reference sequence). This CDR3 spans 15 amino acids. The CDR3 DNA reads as TGCAGTGCTCGGTGGTCTGGTCTTGGCAATCAGCCCCAGCATTTT. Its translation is CSARWSGLGNQPQHF.

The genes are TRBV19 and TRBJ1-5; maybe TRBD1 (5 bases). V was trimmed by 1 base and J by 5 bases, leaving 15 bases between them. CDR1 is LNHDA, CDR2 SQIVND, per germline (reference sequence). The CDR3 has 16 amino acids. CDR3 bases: TGTGCCAGTAGTATAGCCGGGGGGTCGATGGATCAGCCCCAGCATTTT. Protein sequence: CASSIAGGSMDQPQHF.

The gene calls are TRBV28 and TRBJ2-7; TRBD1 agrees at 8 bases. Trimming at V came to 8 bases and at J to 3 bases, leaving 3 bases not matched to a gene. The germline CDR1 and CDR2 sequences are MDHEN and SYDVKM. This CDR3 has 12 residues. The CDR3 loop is CASFRGHYEQYF. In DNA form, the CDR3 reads TGTGCCAGCTTCAGGGGGCACTACGAGCAGTACTTC.